The 25 T cell receptor beta chains listed next were all sequenced from one sample in a study of T cell changes during pregnancy in multiple sclerosis. Assay: immunoSEQ multiplex PCR; the TCRdb copy retains only in-frame clones and omits some. Of some 100,000 clones in the sample, 94% were seen once. Here the sequenced sample was peripheral blood, taken before pregnancy. These receptor sequences come from a female donor with multiple sclerosis, enrolled in a pregnancy study.

The genes are TRBV20-1 and TRBJ1-1; a possible D gene is TRBD1 (6 bases). The CDR3 length is 11 residues. Trimming cost V 5 bases and J 6 bases, with 10 bases left between them. Germline V CDR1 and CDR2: DFQATT, SNEGSKA (reference sequence). This chain's CDR3 is CSASRGAEAFF. The CDR3 nucleotides read TGCAGTGCTTCCAGGGGTGCTGAAGCTTTCTTT.

The chain carries TRBV19 and TRBJ2-1, with TRBD2 matching 8 bases. Losses at the gene ends were 2 bases for V and 5 bases for J; bases not matched to a gene: 5. Germline V gene sequence: CDR1 LNHDA, CDR2 SQIVND (reference sequence). CDR3 length: 15 amino acids. In DNA, the CDR3 is TGTGCCAGTAGTATATATGGGACTAGGGACAATGAGCAGTTCTTC. The encoded protein is CASSIYGTRDNEQFF. The variable domain in full, with the rest retrieved from reference TRBV19 and TRBJ2-1, is DGGITQSPKYLFRKEGQNVTLSCEQNLNHDAMYWYRQDPGQGLRLIYYSQIVNDFQKGDIAEGYSVSREKKESFPLTVTSAQKNPTAFYLCASSIYGTRDNEQFFGPGTRLTVL.

This chain connects TRBV9 to TRBJ1-2, with no clear D. Germline loops: CDR1 SGDLS, CDR2 YYNGEE. V lost 0 bases and J lost 3, with 9 bases in between. The CDR3 contains 14 residues. CDR3 loop: CASSVESTDYGYTF. For the CDR3, the DNA is TGTGCCAGCAGCGTAGAATCCACAGACTATGGCTACACCTTC.

The chain joins TRBV21-1 to TRBJ2-7; the D segment call TRBD1 is taken from the table without a DNA check. TRBV21-1 is a pseudogene. The CDR3 extends over 16 amino acids. The CDR3 reads CARRNPIGQGIYEQYF. CDR3 DNA: TGTGCCAGGCGAAACCCGATCGGACAGGGGATCTACGAGCAGTACTTC.

The chain combines TRBV19 with TRBJ2-7; 8 nucleotides agree with TRBD2. The trim removed 6 bases at V and 4 bases at J, leaving 8 bases unmatched. The CDR3 extends over 14 amino acids. Germline V lookup: CDR1 LNHDA, CDR2 SQIVND (reference sequence). CDR3 sequence (DNA): TGTGCCAGTAGAGACCACCCTAGCGGGTACGAGCAGTACTTC. It codes for CASRDHPSGYEQYF. Using reference TRBV19 and TRBJ2-7 for the parts outside the CDR3, the full variable domain is DGGITQSPKYLFRKEGQNVTLSCEQNLNHDAMYWYRQDPGQGLRLIYYSQIVNDFQKGDIAEGYSVSREKKESFPLTVTSAQKNPTAFYLCASRDHPSGYEQYFGPGTRLTVT.

The V and J genes are TRBV5-1 and TRBJ2-5; 8 bases are shared with TRBD1. Germline trimming cut 2 bases from V and 5 bases from J; bases unmatched to any gene: 8. Germline V lookup: CDR1 SGHRS, CDR2 YFSETQ. The CDR3 has 15 residues. The CDR3: CASSLQGGDRETQYF. The CDR3 DNA reads TGCGCCAGCAGCTTACAGGGGGGCGATCGGGAGACCCAGTACTTC.

This chain joins TRBV10-1 and TRBJ2-3; D possibly corresponds to TRBD1 (6 bases). The V gene's germline CDR1 is WNHNN and CDR2 SYGVQD (reference sequence). This CDR3 comprises 14 residues. V lost 5 bases to trimming and J lost 4 bases, with 13 bases between them. CDR3 nucleotides: TGCGCCAGCAGTCGCTCACAGGGTGCAGATACGCAGTATTTT. Encoded protein: CASSRSQGADTQYF.

The V call is TRBV27, the J call TRBJ2-1, with TRBD2 matching over 7 bases. Germline V CDR1 and CDR2: MNHEY, SMNVEV (reference sequence). V was pared by 3 bases and J by 2 bases, with 10 bases of the junction left unmatched. CDR3 size: 17 residues. The CDR3 region is CASSLGTQAGTYNEQFF. CDR3 in DNA: TGTGCCAGCAGTTTGGGAACCCAAGCGGGAACCTACAATGAGCAGTTCTTC.

The chain uses TRBV10-2 and TRBJ2-7; TRBD2 aligns across 10 bases. Germline CDR1 is WSHSY and CDR2 is SAAADI. Trimming removed 4 bases from V and 5 bases from J; junction bases left unmatched: 2. The length of the CDR3 is 13 residues. The CDR3: CASSGLAGDEQYF. CDR3 sequence (DNA): TGCGCCAGCAGTGGGCTAGCGGGAGACGAGCAGTACTTC.

The chain is built from TRBV18 and TRBJ1-1; 7 bases are shared with TRBD1. Germline V gene lookup returns CDR1 KGHSH and CDR2 LQKENI. Unmatched junction bases numbered 3, after V lost 3 bases and J lost 5 bases. The CDR3 extends over 13 amino acids. The chain's CDR3 is CASSPQQGTEAFF. The CDR3 region has the DNA TGTGCCAGCTCACCCCAACAGGGGACTGAAGCTTTCTTT.

This sequence joins TRBV5-4 and TRBJ2-7, with 8 bases that match TRBD2. CDR3 length: 15 amino acids. Germline CDR1 and CDR2: SGHNT and YYREEE (reference sequence). V shed 5 bases and J 2 bases; nucleotides not matched to a gene: 9. The CDR3 is CASRIAGSSAYEQYF. Written as DNA, the CDR3 is TGTGCCAGCAGGATAGCGGGGTCGAGCGCCTACGAGCAGTACTTC.

The rearrangement uses TRBV7-9 and TRBJ2-7; TRBD2 is a possible D gene (6 bases). The germline V gene has CDR1 SEHNR and CDR2 FQNEAQ (reference sequence). The CDR3 covers 15 residues. Trimming cost V 1 base and J 3 bases, with 13 bases left between them. CDR3 coding DNA: TGTGCCAGCAGCTTAGGGGACTGGCGTATCTACGAGCAGTACTTC. It translates to CASSLGDWRIYEQYF.

This clone was counted once. The chain employs TRBV4-1 and TRBJ2-7; tentative D call: TRBD2 (5 bases). CDR1 is MGHRA, CDR2 YSYEKL, per germline. V was clipped by 4 bases and J by 0 bases, with 16 bases between them. The CDR3 has 16 residues. The CDR3 coding sequence is TGCGCCAGCAGCCCGACGGGAAACCCTAGCTCCTACGAGCAGTACTTC. This gives the protein CASSPTGNPSSYEQYF.

The V gene is TRBV5-1, the J gene TRBJ1-2, with D uncertain. Trimming removed 0 bases from V and 6 bases from J, with 6 bases in between. CDR3 length: 12 residues. Germline CDR1 is SGHRS and CDR2 is YFSETQ. The CDR3 protein is CASSLGGNGYTF. The CDR3 bases are TGCGCCAGCAGCTTGGGAGGAAATGGCTACACCTTC. The full variable domain, its missing parts supplied by reference TRBV5-1 and TRBJ1-2, is KAGVTQTPRYLIKTRGQQVTLSCSPISGHRSVSWYQQTPGQGLQFLFEYFSETQRNKGNFPGRFSGRQFSNSRSEMNVSTLELGDSALYLCASSLGGNGYTFGSGTRLTVV.

This chain links TRBV19 with TRBJ1-5, with 10 bases aligning to TRBD1. The CDR3 has 15 amino acids. V lost 4 bases, J lost 4 bases, and 4 bases stayed unmatched. Germline V gives CDR1 LNHDA, CDR2 SQIVND (reference sequence). CDR3 coding DNA: TGTGCCAGTAGTACAGACAGGGGGCGGAATCAGCCCCAGCATTTT. Translation: CASSTDRGRNQPQHF.

The genes are TRBV7-9 and TRBJ1-2; 9 bases are a match to TRBD1. V shed 7 bases and J 4 bases; nucleotides not matched to a gene: 10. CDR1 is SEHNR, CDR2 FQNEAQ, per germline (reference sequence). CDR3 length equals 15 residues. CDR3 DNA: TGTGCCAGCACCCAAACGACAGGGGGAGGCTATGGCTACACCTTC. It codes for CASTQTTGGGYGYTF.

This clone was observed a handful of times. This chain connects TRBV6-4 to TRBJ1-5, with a tentative D call TRBD1 (5 bases). V was shortened by 3 bases and J by 6 bases, with 12 bases between the two germline ends. Germline CDR1 is MRHNA and CDR2 is SNTAGT. This CDR3 spans 14 amino acids. CDR3 region: CASSETVGVQPQHF. The CDR3 DNA reads as TGTGCCAGCAGTGAGACGGTAGGGGTTCAGCCCCAGCATTTT.

The gene calls are TRBV7-9 and TRBJ2-7; TRBD2 is a possible D gene (6 bases). The ends were cut back, 4 bases at V and 5 bases at J, with 12 bases in the middle. Germline CDR1 and CDR2: SEHNR and FQNEAQ (reference sequence). The CDR3 is 13 residues long. CDR3: CASSYSGGNEQYF. CDR3 in DNA: TGTGCCAGCAGCTACTCCGGAGGGAACGAGCAGTACTTC.

The chain uses TRBV19 and TRBJ2-2, with D possibly matching TRBD2 (6 bases). The CDR3 has 17 residues. V was cut by 3 bases and J by 1 base, with 15 bases left in between. Germline-derived CDR1 and CDR2 are LNHDA and SQIVND (reference sequence). This CDR3 reads CASSIMYGRGNTGELFF. The CDR3 nucleotides are TGTGCCAGTAGTATCATGTACGGGAGAGGGAACACCGGGGAGCTGTTTTTT. The whole variable domain, filled in from reference TRBV19 and TRBJ2-2, reads DGGITQSPKYLFRKEGQNVTLSCEQNLNHDAMYWYRQDPGQGLRLIYYSQIVNDFQKGDIAEGYSVSREKKESFPLTVTSAQKNPTAFYLCASSIMYGRGNTGELFFGEGSRLTVL.

The chain has TRBV6-5 and TRBJ2-5, with TRBD2 matching 7 bases. Germline loops: CDR1 MNHEY, CDR2 SVGAGI. The V segment lost 2 bases and the J segment 1 base; nucleotides outside the gene matches: 4. CDR3 length: 15 amino acids. CDR3 DNA sequence: TGTGCCAGCAGTTACCCTAGCGGACCCCAAGAGACCCAGTACTTC. Translated: CASSYPSGPQETQYF.

In this sample, this clone turned up a few times. J is TRBJ1-1 and V is TRBV6-1; tentatively, D is TRBD1 (5 bases). The V gene's germline CDR1 is MNHNS and CDR2 SASEGT. V was shortened by 5 bases and J by 4 bases, with 14 bases between the two germline ends. CDR3 length equals 14 residues. The CDR3 DNA reads as TGTGCCAGCAGTTCAGGGTCGAGCCGCACTGAAGCTTTCTTT. It yields the protein CASSSGSSRTEAFF.

The chain joins TRBV11-2 to TRBJ2-3; D not resolved. There are 12 residues in the CDR3. Germline V gene data show CDR1 as SGHAT and CDR2 as FQNNGV. The ends were cut back, 4 bases at V and 7 bases at J, with 9 bases in the middle. The CDR3: CASSYEANTQYF. CDR3 DNA sequence: TGTGCCAGCAGCTACGAGGCAAATACGCAGTATTTT.

This chain uses TRBV28 with TRBJ1-2; D is unclear. The ends were cut back, 5 bases at V and 3 bases at J, with 13 bases in the middle. The CDR3 is made up of 14 amino acids. The germline V gene encodes CDR1 MDHEN and CDR2 SYDVKM. Here the CDR3 reads CASSPLREYYGYTF. The CDR3 DNA follows: TGTGCCAGCAGTCCTCTACGAGAGTACTATGGCTACACCTTC.

This rearrangement joins TRBV15 to TRBJ2-7; 8 bases map to TRBD1. The CDR3 runs 15 residues. With V trimmed by 0 bases and J by 7 bases, 8 bases remained unmatched. Germline-derived CDR1 and CDR2 are LNHNV and YYDKDF (reference sequence). CDR3 protein: CATSRDRGTGREQYF. CDR3 in DNA: TGTGCCACCAGCAGAGATCGCGGGACAGGACGGGAGCAGTACTTC. The full variable domain, its missing parts supplied by reference TRBV15 and TRBJ2-7, is DAMVIQNPRYQVTQFGKPVTLSCSQTLNHNVMYWYQQKSSQAPKLLFHYYDKDFNNEADTPDNFQSRRPNTSFCFLDIRSPGLGDTAMYLCATSRDRGTGREQYFGPGTRLTVT.

J is TRBJ2-1 and V is TRBV5-5; TRBD2 matches 12 bases. Losses at the gene ends were 5 bases for V and 15 bases for J; bases not matched to a gene: 15. Germline V gene data show CDR1 as SGHKS and CDR2 as YYEKEE (reference sequence). This CDR3 is built from 15 residues. CDR3: CASRPIIWTSGATFF. The CDR3 DNA reads TGTGCCAGCAGACCCATCATATGGACTAGCGGGGCTACGTTCTTC. The whole variable domain, filled in from reference TRBV5-5 and TRBJ2-1, reads DAGVTQSPTHLIKTRGQQVTLRCSPISGHKSVSWYQQVLGQGPQFIFQYYEKEERGRGNFPDRFSARQFPNYSSELNVNALLLGDSALYLCASRPIIWTSGATFFGPGTRLTVL.